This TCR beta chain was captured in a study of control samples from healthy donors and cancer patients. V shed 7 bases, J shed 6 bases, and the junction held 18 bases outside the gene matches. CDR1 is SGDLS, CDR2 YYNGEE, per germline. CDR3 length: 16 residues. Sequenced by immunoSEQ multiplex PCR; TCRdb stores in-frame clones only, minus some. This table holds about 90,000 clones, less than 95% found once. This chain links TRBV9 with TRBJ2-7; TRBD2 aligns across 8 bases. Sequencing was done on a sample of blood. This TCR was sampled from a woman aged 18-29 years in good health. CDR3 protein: CASAPRVGSGGSEQYF. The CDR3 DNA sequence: TGTGCCAGCGCCCCCCGGGTGGGCAGCGGGGGATCCGAGCAGTACTTC.